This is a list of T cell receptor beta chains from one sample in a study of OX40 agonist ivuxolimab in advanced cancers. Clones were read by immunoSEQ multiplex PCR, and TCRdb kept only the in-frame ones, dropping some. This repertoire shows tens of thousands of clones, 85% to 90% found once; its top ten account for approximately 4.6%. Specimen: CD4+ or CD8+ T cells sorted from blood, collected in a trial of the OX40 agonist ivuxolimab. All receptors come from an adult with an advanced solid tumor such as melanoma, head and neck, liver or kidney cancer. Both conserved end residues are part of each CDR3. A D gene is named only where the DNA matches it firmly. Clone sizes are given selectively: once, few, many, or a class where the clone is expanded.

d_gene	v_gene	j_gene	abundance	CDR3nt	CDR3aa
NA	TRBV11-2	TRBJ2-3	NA	TGTGCCAGCAGCTTAGGGACTCTTAACTACCTGGCGCAGTATTTT	CASSLGTLNYLAQYF
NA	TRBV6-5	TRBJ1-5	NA	TGTGCCAGCGGTCCCCATGGCAATCAGCCCCAGCATTTT	CASGPHGNQPQHF
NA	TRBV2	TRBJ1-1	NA	TGTGCCAGCAGTGAAGAGGGGGGTATGAACACTGAAGCTTTCTTT	CASSEEGGMNTEAFF
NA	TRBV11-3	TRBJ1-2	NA	TGTGCCAGCAGCTTAGAGGGGAGACAAAGTAACTATGGCTACACCTTC	CASSLEGRQSNYGYTF
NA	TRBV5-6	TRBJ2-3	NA	TGTGCCAGCAGTTGGGACACCCCTGGCACAGATACGCAGTATTTT	CASSWDTPGTDTQYF
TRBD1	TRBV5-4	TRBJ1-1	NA	TGTGCCAGCAGCCTGGATGGAGGGGGCTTGAACACTGAAGCTTTCTTT	CASSLDGGGLNTEAFF
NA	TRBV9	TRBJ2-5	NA	TGTGCCAGCAGTCCGCTCGGGGCCGGGGAGACCCAGTACTTC	CASSPLGAGETQYF
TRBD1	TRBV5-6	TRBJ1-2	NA	TGTGCCAGCAGCCCGCTCAGGGGGAACGGCTACACCTTC	CASSPLRGNGYTF
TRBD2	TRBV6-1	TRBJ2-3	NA	TGTGCCAGCAGTGACTTGCGGGGGGGCTTAGATACGCAGTATTTT	CASSDLRGGLDTQYF
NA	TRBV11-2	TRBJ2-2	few	TGTGCCAGCAGCTTAGCGGGCGCCGGGGAGCTGTTTTTT	CASSLAGAGELFF
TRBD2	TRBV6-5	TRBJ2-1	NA	TGTGCCAGCAGCCGTGCTCTGGCGGGGGGGCAGTTCTTC	CASSRALAGGQFF
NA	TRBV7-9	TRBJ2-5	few	TGTGCCAGCAGCTCGGACACGAAAGAGACCCAGTACTTC	CASSSDTKETQYF
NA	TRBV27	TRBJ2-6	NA	TGTGCCAGCAGTCTGCCCAGCTCTGGGGCCAACGTCCTGACTTTC	CASSLPSSGANVLTF
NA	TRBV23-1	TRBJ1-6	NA	TGCGCCAGCAGGCTGACAGATGATAATTCACCCCTCCACTTT	CASRLTDDNSPLHF
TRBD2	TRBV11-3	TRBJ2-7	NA	TGTGCCAGCAGCAGGACTAGCGGGACAGGTAGACACTCCTACGAGCAGTACTTC	CASSRTSGTGRHSYEQYF
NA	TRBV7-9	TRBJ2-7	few	TGTGCCAGCAGCCCCGACCTCGAGCAGTACTTC	CASSPDLEQYF
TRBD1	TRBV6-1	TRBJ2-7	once	TGTGCCAGCTACAGGGGAGACGGCGAGCAGTACTTC	CASYRGDGEQYF
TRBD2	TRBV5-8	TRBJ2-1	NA	TGTGCCAGCAGCCGGACTAGCGGGAGTGAACCCTACAATGAGCAGTTCTTC	CASSRTSGSEPYNEQFF
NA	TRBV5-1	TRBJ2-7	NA	TGCGCCAGGTGGACAAGGGGGACCCTCTACGAGCAGTACTTC	CARWTRGTLYEQYF
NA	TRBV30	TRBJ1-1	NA	TGTGCCTGGAGCATGGACAGACGCACGGGTGAAGCTTTCTTT	CAWSMDRRTGEAFF
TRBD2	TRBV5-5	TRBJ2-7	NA	TGTGCCAGCAGCTTGATGGGGGTAGCGGGACACGAGCAGTACTTC	CASSLMGVAGHEQYF
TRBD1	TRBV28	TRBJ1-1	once	TGTGCCAGCAGTTTACGCAGGGGGCGAGCTTTCTTT	CASSLRRGRAFF
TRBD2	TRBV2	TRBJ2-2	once	TGTGCCAGCAGTTTAGCGGGGGCGAACACCGGGGAGCTGTTTTTT	CASSLAGANTGELFF
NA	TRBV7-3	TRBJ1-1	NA	TGTGCCAGCAGCCCCGATAGACTTTCGAACACTGAAGCTTTCTTT	CASSPDRLSNTEAFF
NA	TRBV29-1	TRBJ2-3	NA	TGCAGCGTTGCCCCCGAGGGTCAGGGGCGGACGCAGTATTTT	CSVAPEGQGRTQYF
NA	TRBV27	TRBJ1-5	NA	TGTGCCAGCAGTCCTGCAGGGTGGGATCAGCCCCAGCATTTT	CASSPAGWDQPQHF
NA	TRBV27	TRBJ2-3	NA	TGTGCCAGCAGTTCGGCGGTGAGCGCAGATACGCAGTATTTT	CASSSAVSADTQYF
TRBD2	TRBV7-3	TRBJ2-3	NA	TGTGCCAGCAGCCTCGGACTAGCGGGAAGCACAGATACGCAGTATTTT	CASSLGLAGSTDTQYF
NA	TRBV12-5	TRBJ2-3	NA	TGTGCTAGTGGTTTACGTACCGGACCCGGGACAGATACGCAGTATTTT	CASGLRTGPGTDTQYF
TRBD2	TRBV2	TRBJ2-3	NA	TGTGCCAGCACTGGGACTAGCGGGAGTACTACGCAGTATTTT	CASTGTSGSTTQYF
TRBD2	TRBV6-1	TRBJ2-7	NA	TGTGCCAGCAGTGAGGGAGGGAGCGGGTACGAGCAGTACTTC	CASSEGGSGYEQYF
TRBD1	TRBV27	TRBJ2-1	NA	TGTGCCAGCAGTCCTGGACAGGGGGATGGTAATGAGCAGTTCTTC	CASSPGQGDGNEQFF
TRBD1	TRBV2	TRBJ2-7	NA	TGTGCCAGCAGTGCACAGGGGGTTGGCGAGCAGTACTTC	CASSAQGVGEQYF
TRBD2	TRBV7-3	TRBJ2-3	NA	TGTGCCAGCAGCCCCACTAGCGGTCGATCTGGGGATACGCAGTATTTT	CASSPTSGRSGDTQYF
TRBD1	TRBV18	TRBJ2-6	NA	TGTGCCAGCTCACCCCAGACAGGGCTCGGGGCCAACGTCCTGACTTTC	CASSPQTGLGANVLTF
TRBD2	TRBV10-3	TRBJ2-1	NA	TGTGCCATCAGTGAGTCTCCTAGCGGTACCTCCTACAATGAGCAGTTCTTC	CAISESPSGTSYNEQFF
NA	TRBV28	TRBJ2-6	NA	TGTGCCAGCAGTGGGGGGACTTTTTCCGGGGCCAACGTCCTGACTTTC	CASSGGTFSGANVLTF
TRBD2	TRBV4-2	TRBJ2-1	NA	TGTGCCAGCAGCCTTGGACGACTAGCGGGAGGATTGAATGAGCAGTTCTTC	CASSLGRLAGGLNEQFF
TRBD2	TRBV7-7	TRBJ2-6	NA	TGTGCTAGCAGCTTAGGGACTAGCGGGATGTCTGGGGCCAACGTCCTGACTTTC	CASSLGTSGMSGANVLTF
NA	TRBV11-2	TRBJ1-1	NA	TGTGCCAGCAGCGCGGCAGGGTGGAACACTGAAGCTTTCTTT	CASSAAGWNTEAFF
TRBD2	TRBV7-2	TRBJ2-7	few	TGTGCCAGCAGCTTAGCGCTCAGCGGGGGGTACGAGCAGTACTTC	CASSLALSGGYEQYF
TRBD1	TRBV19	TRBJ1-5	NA	TGTGCCAGTAGTCCACAGGGGGCGCAGCCCCAGCATTTT	CASSPQGAQPQHF
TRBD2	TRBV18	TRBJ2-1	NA	TGTGCCAGCTCACCACCCGGACTAGCGGGAGGAGGCATGCGGTTCTTC	CASSPPGLAGGGMRFF
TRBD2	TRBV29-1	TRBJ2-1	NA	TGCAGCGCCATAGCGGGAGCGAGCTCCTACAATGAGCAGTTCTTC	CSAIAGASSYNEQFF
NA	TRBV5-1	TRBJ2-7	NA	TGCGCCAGCAGCTATGGAGGCTACGAGCAGTACTTC	CASSYGGYEQYF
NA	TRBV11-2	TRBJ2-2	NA	TGTGCCAGCAGCTTAGTTGGAACCGGGGAGCTGTTTTTT	CASSLVGTGELFF
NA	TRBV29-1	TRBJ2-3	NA	TGCAGCGTTGAATCTGCGTTTGAGGTCGCCACAGATACGCAGTATTTT	CSVESAFEVATDTQYF
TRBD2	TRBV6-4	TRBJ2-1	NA	TGTGCCAGCAGTGGGCCTAGCGGGAGCCCCAATGAGCAGTTCTTC	CASSGPSGSPNEQFF
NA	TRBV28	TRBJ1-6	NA	TGTGCCAGCAGTTCCAGAGACTCACCCCTCCACTTT	CASSSRDSPLHF
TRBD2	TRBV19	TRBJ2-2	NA	TGTGCCAGTAGTGCGTGGGAGGGCCGCGGCACCGGGGAGCTGTTTTTT	CASSAWEGRGTGELFF
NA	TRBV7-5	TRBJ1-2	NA	NA	CARLRYSCYGYTF
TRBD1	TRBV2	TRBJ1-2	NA	TGTGCCAGCTCACAGGGGCTTAATGGCTACACCTTC	CASSQGLNGYTF
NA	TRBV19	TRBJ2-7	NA	TGTGCCAGTAGTATAGCCTCCTATTACGAGCAGTACTTC	CASSIASYYEQYF
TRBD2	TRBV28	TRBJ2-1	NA	TGTGCCAGCAGGAGGACTAGGTGGGATGAGCAGTTCTTC	CASRRTRWDEQFF
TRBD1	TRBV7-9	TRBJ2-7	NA	TGTGCCAGCAGCACCGGACAGGGGACCGAGCAGTACTTC	CASSTGQGTEQYF
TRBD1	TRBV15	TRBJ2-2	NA	TGTGCCACCAGCACATCCGGGACAGGGGATTATCGGGAGCTGTTTTTT	CATSTSGTGDYRELFF
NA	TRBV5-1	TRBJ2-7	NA	TGCGCCAGCAGCTTGTCGCCAGTCTCCTACGAGCAGTACTTC	CASSLSPVSYEQYF
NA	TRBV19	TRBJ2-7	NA	TGTGCCAGTAGAGAGCAACAGAGCGCCTACGAGCAGTACTTC	CASREQQSAYEQYF
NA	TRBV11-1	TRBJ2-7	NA	TGTGCCAGCAGCCCTGGGACACTATACGAGCAGTACTTC	CASSPGTLYEQYF
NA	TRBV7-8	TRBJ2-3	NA	TGTGCCAGCAGCTTAGGGGCCCCAGGAGATACGCAGTATTTT	CASSLGAPGDTQYF